A single sample is the source of the 20 T cell receptor beta chains below, sequenced in a study of graft-versus-host responses after intestinal transplantation. What these receptors recognize is not known. Clones were sequenced by immunoSEQ multiplex PCR, and TCRdb holds only the in-frame ones, with some missing. The sample lists some 85,000 clones, roughly 91% occurring once. The source material was unstimulated CD8+ T cells sorted from spleen or lymph node cells, sampled before transplant. The receptors come from a human donor who was the organ donor for an intestinal transplant.

The rearrangement joins TRBV5-4 to TRBJ2-3; D unresolved. Trimming removed 1 base at V and 0 bases at J, with 0 bases between. The CDR3 is 12 amino acids. CDR1 is SGHNT and CDR2 is YYREEE in the germline V gene (reference sequence). For the CDR3, the DNA is TGTGCCAGCAGCTTGAGCACAGATACGCAGTATTTT. Its protein is CASSLSTDTQYF.

The rearrangement joins TRBV28 to TRBJ2-5; perhaps TRBD1 as D (5 bases). This CDR3 comprises 14 residues. Trimming removed 5 bases at V and 3 bases at J, with 13 bases between. Germline values: CDR1 MDHEN, CDR2 SYDVKM. CDR3: CASSQIEDKETQYF. As DNA, the CDR3 is TGTGCCAGCAGTCAGATTGAGGACAAAGAGACCCAGTACTTC.

This clone was recorded a few times. This chain joins TRBV4-1 and TRBJ1-5; D possibly corresponds to TRBD1 (5 bases). With 3 bases removed from V and 6 bases from J, the gap between germline ends came to 15 bases. The CDR3 loop spans 15 amino acids. Germline lookup yields CDR1 MGHRA and CDR2 YSYEKL. CDR3 sequence reads: CASSHRILRGQPQHF. CDR3 nucleotide sequence: TGCGCCAGCAGCCATCGCATTCTGAGGGGTCAGCCCCAGCATTTT.

Written as DNA, the CDR3 is TGCGCCAGCAGCGGGTCGGGAACCTACGAGCAGTACTTC. Its translation: CASSGSGTYEQYF. The rearrangement uses TRBV5-1 and TRBJ2-7; possible D gene TRBD2, 5 bases. In germline, CDR1 is SGHRS, CDR2 YFSETQ. The CDR3 contains 13 residues. V lost 4 bases and J lost 2, with 10 bases in between.

This clone appeared a single time. V is TRBV27 and J is TRBJ1-5; D might be TRBD1 (5 bases). CDR1 is MNHEY, CDR2 SMNVEV, per germline (reference sequence). Trimming shortened V by 5 bases and J by 2 bases, and 13 bases separated the two germline ends. The CDR3 loop spans 15 amino acids. CDR3 amino acids: CASSPDGGGNQPQHF. The CDR3 DNA sequence: TGTGCCAGCAGTCCTGACGGGGGGGGCAATCAGCCCCAGCATTTT.

The chain joins TRBV19 to TRBJ1-5, with a weak D call TRBD1 (5 bases). The V gene's germline CDR1 is LNHDA and CDR2 SQIVND (reference sequence). Deletions cut 4 bases from V and 2 bases from J, with 18 bases between. The CDR3 runs 17 residues. DNA of the CDR3: TGTGCCAGTAGTAATGGGGGTGGTATAGGTGGCAATCAGCCCCAGCATTTT. Its protein is CASSNGGGIGGNQPQHF.

The J gene is TRBJ2-7, the V gene TRBV6-1; either TRBD1 or TRBD2 may fit D (6 bases each). The germline V and J ends were trimmed by 4 bases and 5 bases, with 15 bases remaining between them. The CDR3 covers 14 residues. Germline V gene sequence: CDR1 MNHNS, CDR2 SASEGT. CDR3 nucleotide sequence: TGTGCCAGCAGTGGGGGGGACACGAGCAACGAGCAGTACTTC. It encodes CASSGGDTSNEQYF.

This sequence joins TRBV5-8 and TRBJ2-7; 12 bases map to TRBD1. From germline, CDR1 is SGHTS and CDR2 YDEGEE. V was clipped by 3 bases and J by 3 bases; unmatched bases: 10. This CDR3 is 17 amino acids long. The CDR3 DNA is TGTGCCAGCAGCTCGGGACAGGGGGCAGTTTACAACTACGAGCAGTACTTC. Protein product: CASSSGQGAVYNYEQYF.

V is TRBV28 and J is TRBJ1-6, with D possibly matching TRBD1 (6 bases). Germline values: CDR1 MDHEN, CDR2 SYDVKM. V lost 8 bases to trimming and J lost 3 bases, with 20 bases between them. This CDR3 has 17 amino acids. The CDR3 reads CASAGTSIPFYNSPLHF. The CDR3 DNA sequence: TGTGCCAGCGCCGGGACAAGCATCCCTTTCTATAATTCACCCCTCCACTTT.

The chain recombines TRBV7-3 with TRBJ1-1; 7 positions agree with TRBD1. J lost 1 base, V lost 3 bases, and 8 bases had no gene match. CDR1 is SGHTA and CDR2 is FQGTGA in the germline V gene. CDR3 length: 16 amino acids. This CDR3 reads CASSFTRRDRNTEAFF. The CDR3 nucleotides are TGTGCCAGCAGCTTTACTCGCCGGGACAGGAACACTGAAGCTTTCTTT.

This rearrangement joins TRBV29-1 to TRBJ2-5, with 10 bases lining up with TRBD2. Germline V gene data show CDR1 as SQVTM and CDR2 as ANQGSEA. Trimming cost V 3 bases and J 1 base; bases outside gene matches: 5. This CDR3 contains 15 residues. CDR3 amino acids: CSVEGSGGLQETQYF. Here the CDR3 DNA reads TGCAGCGTTGAGGGTAGCGGGGGGCTCCAAGAGACCCAGTACTTC.

The chain recombines TRBV27 with TRBJ1-5; D might be TRBD1 (5 bases). Between the trimmed V and J ends, which lost 4 bases and 9 bases, there was a span of 19 bases. CDR3 length: 15 amino acids. The germline CDR1 and CDR2 sequences are MNHEY and SMNVEV (reference sequence). The CDR3 DNA reads TGTGCCAGCAGTTCGGGTTTGGGGGGAATCTCGCCCCAGCATTTT. It yields the protein CASSSGLGGISPQHF.

This clone was found once. The chain recombines TRBV27 with TRBJ1-5; TRBD1 aligns across 7 bases. With 5 bases clipped from V and 2 bases from J, the junction kept 0 bases outside the gene matches. Germline V gene sequence: CDR1 MNHEY, CDR2 SMNVEV (reference sequence). The CDR3 has 13 residues. In DNA, the CDR3 is TGTGCCAGCAGTGGACAGGGCAATCAGCCCCAGCATTTT. Protein product: CASSGQGNQPQHF.

This rearrangement joins TRBV4-2 to TRBJ1-5; weak D call: TRBD1 (6 bases). Germline lookup yields CDR1 LGHNA and CDR2 YNFKEQ. Trimming pared 0 bases from V and 5 bases from J, leaving 17 bases between. The CDR3 runs 17 residues. The CDR3 sequence is CASSQDVPQGGDQPQHF. CDR3 nucleotides: TGTGCCAGCAGCCAAGATGTCCCACAGGGAGGAGATCAGCCCCAGCATTTT.

The gene calls are TRBV6-1 and TRBJ2-1; no clear D gene. Germline CDR1 reads MNHNS; CDR2 reads SASEGT. V lost 6 bases and J lost 3, with 15 bases in between. This CDR3 comprises 15 residues. Here the CDR3 DNA reads TGTGCCAGCAGAGGTCTTGTGGACCGCTACAATGAGCAGTTCTTC. Amino acid sequence: CASRGLVDRYNEQFF.

This chain joins TRBV28 and TRBJ1-5; D not certain. Per germline, CDR1 MDHEN and CDR2 SYDVKM. This CDR3 has 17 residues. The V gene lost 2 bases and the J gene lost 3 bases, with 17 bases spanning the gap. The CDR3 sequence is CASSLTRYSLINQPQHF. In DNA, the CDR3 is TGTGCCAGCAGTTTAACCCGGTACTCCCTTATCAATCAGCCCCAGCATTTT.

The chain combines TRBV5-6 with TRBJ2-7, with D maybe TRBD1 (5 bases). This CDR3 spans 15 amino acids. The V gene's germline CDR1 is SGHDT and CDR2 YYEEEE. The V end lost 0 bases, the J end lost 1 base, and 11 bases lay between the germline ends. The CDR3: CASSLGQGASYEQYF. In DNA form, the CDR3 reads TGTGCCAGCAGCTTGGGGCAGGGCGCGTCCTACGAGCAGTACTTC.

This rearrangement joins TRBV5-6 to TRBJ1-2; D unclear. V lost 3 bases and J lost 6, with 18 bases in between. The CDR3 runs 15 residues. The germline V gene has CDR1 SGHDT and CDR2 YYEEEE. CDR3: CASSSPWPPSDGYTF. CDR3 bases: TGTGCCAGCAGCTCCCCTTGGCCGCCGTCGGATGGCTACACCTTC.

This clone came up a few times. The chain uses TRBV10-3 and TRBJ2-7, with TRBD1 matching over 11 bases. Germline V gene data show CDR1 as ENHRY and CDR2 as SYGVKD. The CDR3 spans 12 residues. V shed 10 bases, J shed 6 bases, and the junction held 5 bases outside the gene matches. CDR3 residues: CASGTGGFEQYF. CDR3 sequence (DNA): TGTGCCAGCGGGACAGGGGGGTTCGAGCAGTACTTC.

The V and J genes are TRBV7-9 and TRBJ2-7; 8 bases are shared with TRBD1. V lost 5 bases, J lost 3 bases, and 6 bases stayed unmatched. This CDR3 is 14 amino acids long. CDR1 and CDR2 from the germline V gene are SEHNR and FQNEAQ (reference sequence). For the CDR3, the DNA is TGTGCCAGCAGCAATCATGACAGGGGCTACGAGCAGTACTTC. This translates into CASSNHDRGYEQYF.